Below, 15 T cell receptor beta chains from the same sample are listed, as sequenced in a study of control samples from healthy donors and cancer patients. This table comes from immunoSEQ multiplex PCR, and its TCRdb copy is limited to in-frame clones, with some not included. The sample lists 90,000 to 100,000 clones; approximately 78% were seen once. The sample comprised blood. These receptors were taken from a man aged 60-69 years in good health.

The chain couples TRBV12-3 or TRBV12-4 to TRBJ2-7, with D uncertain. Trimming pared 7 bases from V and 4 bases from J, leaving 14 bases between. There are 13 residues in the CDR3. Here the CDR3 DNA reads TGTGCCAGCACCTCGGGCAGTGGGTACGAGCAGTACTTC. The encoded protein is CASTSGSGYEQYF.

The rearrangement links TRBV24-1 to TRBJ1-1; D unclear. In germline, CDR1 is KGHDR, CDR2 SFDVKD. Trimming cost V 2 bases and J 4 bases, with 22 bases left between them. The CDR3 loop spans 18 amino acids. The CDR3 coding sequence is TGTGCCACCAGTGATTCGACCTCCTCCAGTGGGCTGGGCACTGAAGCTTTCTTT. It translates to CATSDSTSSSGLGTEAFF.

The chain employs TRBV7-9 and TRBJ1-5, with TRBD1 as a possible D gene (6 bases). This CDR3 is built from 15 residues. Between the trimmed V and J ends, which lost 5 bases and 3 bases, there was a span of 14 bases. Looked up from germline, CDR1 is SEHNR and CDR2 is FQNEAQ (reference sequence). The CDR3 sequence: CASSPGGRDNQPQHF. The CDR3 bases are TGTGCCAGCAGCCCCGGGGGCAGGGACAATCAGCCCCAGCATTTT.

The V call is TRBV30, the J call TRBJ2-2; 9 nucleotides align to TRBD1. This CDR3 spans 16 amino acids. The germline gives CDR1 GTSNPN, CDR2 SVGIG (reference sequence). V shed 2 bases and J 6 bases; nucleotides not matched to a gene: 10. CDR3: CAWSPGTGIVAGELFF. The CDR3 DNA is TGTGCCTGGAGTCCCGGGACAGGGATAGTGGCCGGGGAGCTGTTTTTT.

The chain links TRBV14 to TRBJ2-1; weak D call: TRBD1 (7 bases). With 4 bases removed from V and 4 bases from J, the gap between germline ends came to 20 bases. Germline V gene sequence: CDR1 SGHDN, CDR2 FVKESK. This CDR3 is 17 amino acids long. CDR3 coding DNA: TGTGCCAGCAGCCTGGGGGGACAGCCAAAGCATTACAATGAGCAGTTCTTC. Its translation: CASSLGGQPKHYNEQFF.

The chain is built from TRBV2 and TRBJ2-3, with D possibly TRBD2 on 6 matching bases. Germline V gene data show CDR1 as SNHLY and CDR2 as FYNNEI. Trimming removed 6 bases from V and 1 base from J, with 14 bases in between. The CDR3 contains 15 residues. CDR3 bases: TGTGCCAGCAGGGCTAACCCGGGAGGCACAGATACGCAGTATTTT. Its translation is CASRANPGGTDTQYF. Full variable domain (missing parts from reference TRBV2 and TRBJ2-3): EPEVTQTPSHQVTQMGQEVILRCVPISNHLYFYWYRQILGQKVEFLVSFYNNEISEKSEIFDDQFSVERPDGSNFTLKIRSTKLEDSAMYFCASRANPGGTDTQYFGPGTRLTVL.

The V and J genes are TRBV5-1 and TRBJ2-1; D is ambiguous. Germline lookup yields CDR1 SGHRS and CDR2 YFSETQ. This CDR3 is 14 amino acids long. Trimming cost V 2 bases and J 7 bases, with 13 bases left between them. CDR3 nucleotide sequence: TGCGCCAGCAGCTTCTTCGGCAGTCTTAATGAGCAGTTCTTC. Its protein is CASSFFGSLNEQFF. The full variable domain, in which reference TRBV5-1 and TRBJ2-1 provide the parts outside the CDR3, is KAGVTQTPRYLIKTRGQQVTLSCSPISGHRSVSWYQQTPGQGLQFLFEYFSETQRNKGNFPGRFSGRQFSNSRSEMNVSTLELGDSALYLCASSFFGSLNEQFFGPGTRLTVL.

V gene TRBV6-1 combines with J gene TRBJ2-5; TRBD2 might be the D (5 bases). The length of the CDR3 is 18 residues. Deletions cut 0 bases from V and 5 bases from J, with 22 bases between. The V gene's germline CDR1 is MNHNS and CDR2 SASEGT. CDR3 coding DNA: TGTGCCAGCAGTGAAGCGGCCAGAGAAACTCTCACGGGGGAGACCCAGTACTTC. Its protein is CASSEAARETLTGETQYF.

This clone was seen a few times. V and J are TRBV6-2 or TRBV6-3 and TRBJ1-4; perhaps TRBD1 as D (5 bases). Trimming removed 4 bases from V and 8 bases from J, with 8 bases in between. There are 12 residues in the CDR3. The germline V gene has CDR1 MNHEY and CDR2 SVGEGT. The CDR3 DNA sequence: TGTGCCAGCAGTTTCCGGGACGAAAAACTGTTTTTT. It specifies CASSFRDEKLFF.

This sequence joins TRBV12-3 or TRBV12-4 and TRBJ1-1, with a weak D call TRBD1 (5 bases). Trimming cost V 0 bases and J 6 bases, with 8 bases left between them. The CDR3 covers 13 residues. CDR3 sequence reads: CASSLAQGSEAFF. DNA of the CDR3: TGTGCCAGCAGTTTAGCCCAGGGATCTGAAGCTTTCTTT.

The table lists this clone with a count of one. This sequence joins TRBV3-1 (or the pseudogene TRBV3-2) and TRBJ1-4; D not resolved. Germline loops: CDR1 LGHDT, CDR2 YNNKEL (reference sequence). This CDR3 region has 16 residues. Trimming took off 0 bases at V and 4 bases at J, with 12 bases between the two ends. The CDR3 DNA reads TGTGCCAGCAGCCAAGATCTGGACGGACTTAATGAAAAACTGTTTTTT. Protein: CASSQDLDGLNEKLFF.

V is TRBV4-2 and J is TRBJ1-3; D unclear. The CDR3 loop spans 15 amino acids. The germline V and J ends were trimmed by 2 bases and 2 bases, with 10 bases remaining between them. The V gene's germline CDR1 is LGHNA and CDR2 YNFKEQ. The CDR3 loop reads CASSQLLGTGNTIYF. Here the CDR3 DNA reads TGTGCCAGCAGCCAATTACTGGGGACTGGAAACACCATATATTTT.

The sample holds one count of this clone. This chain links TRBV19 with TRBJ1-5; 7 bases line up with TRBD1. V shed 6 bases, J shed 12 bases, and the junction held 11 bases outside the gene matches. Germline CDR1 and CDR2: LNHDA and SQIVND (reference sequence). This CDR3 spans 13 amino acids. CDR3 nucleotides: TGTGCCAGTAGGGAAGCAGGGGGAAGGGGCCAGCATTTT. Translated: CASREAGGRGQHF.

V usage is TRBV4-1 and J usage is TRBJ2-1; D is undetermined. This CDR3 is built from 16 residues. The germline CDR1 and CDR2 sequences are MGHRA and YSYEKL. Trimming removed 4 bases at V and 3 bases at J, with 16 bases between. The CDR3, as DNA: TGCGCCAGCAGCCCTCGAACCGTCGATCTCTACAATGAGCAGTTCTTC. Its protein is CASSPRTVDLYNEQFF.

The sample holds a few counts of this clone. The chain combines TRBV6-1 with TRBJ2-1; TRBD1 matches at 10 bases. V shed 0 bases and J 6 bases; nucleotides not matched to a gene: 5. The CDR3 sequence is 16 residues long. Looked up from germline, CDR1 is MNHNS and CDR2 is SASEGT. The CDR3 region has the DNA TGTGCCAGCAGTGAAGCGGAGGGACAGGGGAGCAATGAGCAGTTCTTC. Its protein is CASSEAEGQGSNEQFF.